This entry is about one T cell receptor beta chain. This clone was counted a few times. It lacks a known antigen. No clone much larger than this one lies a single base away; base qualities are absent. From the cysteine through the phenylalanine, the CDR3 covers 14 amino acids. Only the CDR3 part of the read is kept: 42 bases, read in frame from the first base. For CDR1 and CDR2, the germline V gene lists MDHEN and SYDVKM. The germline V end is reduced by 3 bases and the J end by 7 bases; junction bases left unmatched: 7. This record comes from a study of blood T cell repertoires in COVID-19 (dated by TCRdb to 2019 to 2021). About the study as a whole: Collaborator samples came from the United States, Italy and Spain and covered acute and convalescent phases of COVID-19. The prospective study material was composed of cDNA or gDNA derived from T cells, B-cell-depleted T cells, or PBMCs. Deeply sampled blood TCRbeta repertoires from subjects exposed to, actively infected with, or recovered from COVID-19 were included in the dataset. A freely available public database, intended as a resource for researchers studying the immune response to SARS-CoV-2, is where the repertoires were released. The samples were drawn from two sources: the first 160 participants of the ongoing ImmuneRACE study, and fewer than 1,500 subjects contributed by 6 global collaborators. Nearly every sample came with metadata listing a de-identified subject ID, COVID-19 status, age in years and sex. Where available, HLA class I and class II types were taken from metadata supplied by the sample provider and were not determined by assay-based typing.

TCRbeta CDR3 regions were amplified from genomic DNA using the immunoSEQ Assay, a bias-controlled multiplex PCR. Processing in the source paper ran as follows. The number of nucleated cells in each sample was estimated by amplification of reference gene primers within the assay. To quantify the absolute abundance of each unique TCRbeta CDR3 rearrangement, sequence reads were collapsed and filtered. For each sample, productive Simpson clonality was calculated by taking the square root of Simpson's diversity index across productive rearrangements. Drawn from immuneACCESS, this table holds only the in-frame rearrangements with V and J called that TCRdb kept. Clones are partly lost; checked studies trace under half to an unresolved V gene and leave the rest unexplained. V and J calls plus clone size are reproduced from that table; the DNA served to infer D and trimming. The sample profile shows about 200,000 clones; approximately 83% of them were found once. The top ten clonotypes cover about 2.5% of the sample.

Here is what the overall study found, with its caveats: Clinical and demographic metadata were provided uncurated, with the amount varying by source and participant.

Each collaborating institution followed its own protocols to collect whole blood in K2EDTA tubes. For TCRbeta analysis, collaborator samples were shipped as frozen whole blood, as isolated PBMCs, or as DNA extracted from either sample type. The TCR comes from a woman aged 40 to 50 with active or convalescent COVID-19. Rearrangement joined TRBV28 to TRBJ1-2, with TRBD1 identical over 8 junction bases. Sequencing used peripheral blood. This receptor has the CDR3 CASSFQDRASGYTF. The DNA sequence reads TGTGCCAGCAGTTTCCAGGACAGGGCCTCTGGCTACACCTTC.